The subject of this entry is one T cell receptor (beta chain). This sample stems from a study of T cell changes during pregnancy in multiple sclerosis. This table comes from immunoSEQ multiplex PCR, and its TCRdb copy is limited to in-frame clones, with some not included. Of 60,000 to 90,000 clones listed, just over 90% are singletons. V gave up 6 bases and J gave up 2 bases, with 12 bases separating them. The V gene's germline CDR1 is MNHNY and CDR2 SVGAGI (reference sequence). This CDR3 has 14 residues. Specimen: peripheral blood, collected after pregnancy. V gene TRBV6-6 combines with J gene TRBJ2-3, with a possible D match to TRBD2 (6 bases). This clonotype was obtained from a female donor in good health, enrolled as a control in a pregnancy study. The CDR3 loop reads CASRDSGTTDTQYF. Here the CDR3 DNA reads TGTGCCAGCAGGGATAGCGGCACCACAGATACGCAGTATTTT.